One sample yielded the 15 T cell receptor beta chains listed below, sequenced in a study of cytomegalovirus exposure and HLA in healthy donors. Generated by immunoSEQ multiplex PCR, the TCRdb table keeps only in-frame clones and is missing some. The sample lists fewer than 400,000 clones, 75% to 90% occurring once. The sequenced material came from PBMCs. The receptors shown here come from a young woman in good health and CMV-seronegative.

This clone was picked up a small number of times. The chain couples TRBV6-5 to TRBJ1-5, with unresolved D. In germline, CDR1 is MNHEY, CDR2 SVGAGI. V was shortened by 0 bases and J by 7 bases, with 10 bases between the two germline ends. The CDR3 is 14 residues long. This CDR3 reads CASSYSGGSQPQHF. CDR3 sequence (DNA): TGTGCCAGCAGTTACTCGGGAGGGTCCCAGCCCCAGCATTTT.

J is TRBJ2-7 and V is TRBV29-1; D is perhaps TRBD1 (5 bases). This CDR3 spans 13 amino acids. Germline CDR1 SQVTM, CDR2 ANQGSEA. V was trimmed by 7 bases and J by 1 base, leaving 14 bases between them. CDR3 loop: CSALHDSSYEQYF. The CDR3 nucleotides are TGCAGCGCCCTGCATGACAGTTCCTACGAGCAGTACTTC.

The chain employs TRBV2 and TRBJ2-3, with 7 bases identical to TRBD1. Looked up from germline, CDR1 is SNHLY and CDR2 is FYNNEI. V shed 7 bases and J 5 bases; nucleotides not matched to a gene: 12. There are 15 residues in the CDR3. CDR3 DNA: TGTGCCAGCATCCGAGACAGGGTATCAGGAGATACGCAGTATTTT. Encoded protein: CASIRDRVSGDTQYF.

V gene TRBV6-5 combines with J gene TRBJ2-2; TRBD2 matches at 11 bases. Germline V gene sequence: CDR1 MNHEY, CDR2 SVGAGI. The ends lost 4 bases at V and 5 bases at J; junction bases unmatched: 6. This CDR3 has 16 amino acids. DNA for the CDR3: TGTGCCAGCAGTTCAGTAGCGGGAGGGCCAACCGGGGAGCTGTTTTTT. Translated, it gives CASSSVAGGPTGELFF.

The chain is built from TRBV4-3 and TRBJ2-7; 16 nucleotides match TRBD2. The germline gives CDR1 LGHNA, CDR2 YSLEER. The CDR3 is 19 residues long. Unmatched junction bases numbered 7, after V lost 0 bases and J lost 2 bases. This CDR3 is CASSQDPGTSGRGTYEQYF. DNA of the CDR3: TGCGCCAGCAGCCAAGACCCCGGGACTAGCGGGAGGGGGACCTACGAGCAGTACTTC.

The chain joins TRBV7-2 to TRBJ2-7, with D perhaps matching TRBD2 (5 bases). CDR1 and CDR2 (germline): SGHTA, FQGNSA. V shed 0 bases and J shed 2 bases, with 5 bases lying between them. CDR3 length: 13 amino acids. Written as DNA, the CDR3 is TGTGCCAGCAGCTTAGCGGAGGCCTACGAGCAGTACTTC. As protein: CASSLAEAYEQYF. Complete variable domain (other parts from reference TRBV7-2 and TRBJ2-7): GAGVSQSPSNKVTEKGKDVELRCDPISGHTALYWYRQSLGQGLEFLIYFQGNSAPDKSGLPSDRFSAERTGGSVSTLTIQRTQQEDSAVYLCASSLAEAYEQYFGPGTRLTVT.

The V and J genes are TRBV21-1 and TRBJ2-1; the table's D call, TRBD1, has no DNA check behind it. TRBV21-1 is described as a pseudogene. The CDR3 spans 16 residues. The CDR3 is CASLPKTGTDDYEQFF. DNA for the CDR3: TGTGCCAGCCTTCCCAAAACCGGGACAGACGATTATGAGCAGTTCTTC.

This chain connects TRBV5-6 to TRBJ2-7, with 7 positions matching TRBD1. The CDR3 has 12 residues. Germline values: CDR1 SGHDT, CDR2 YYEEEE. V trimming: 4 bases; J trimming: 5 bases; junction bases outside the gene matches: 3. In DNA form, the CDR3 reads TGTGCCAGCAGCCCCGGACAGGACGAGCAGTACTTC. This codes for CASSPGQDEQYF.

The V call is TRBV5-1, the J call TRBJ2-1; TRBD1 is a possible D gene (6 bases). Trimming removed 4 bases from V and 1 base from J, with 9 bases in between. This CDR3 has 14 amino acids. Germline CDR1 reads SGHRS; CDR2 reads YFSETQ. The CDR3 region is CASSGRGSYNEQFF. In DNA, the CDR3 is TGCGCCAGCAGCGGCAGGGGTTCCTACAATGAGCAGTTCTTC.

In DNA, the CDR3 is TGCAGCGCACTTCTAGGACTAGCGGGGGAGGGCTACGAGCAGTACTTC. Amino acids: CSALLGLAGEGYEQYF. This chain links TRBV29-1 with TRBJ2-7, with 13 bases that match TRBD2. This CDR3 comprises 16 residues. The V and J ends lost 7 bases and 3 bases, in that order; junction bases with no gene match: 12. Per germline, CDR1 SQVTM and CDR2 ANQGSEA.

This clone was detected only a few times. This chain uses TRBV11-3 with TRBJ2-1, with TRBD2 matching over 11 bases. The CDR3 sequence is 16 residues long. The junction had 4 bases not matched to a gene; V was cut back by 6 bases and J by 0 bases. Germline CDR1 is SGHNT and CDR2 is YENEEA. The DNA for the CDR3 is TGTGCCAGCAGGGGGACTAGCGGTCGCTCCTACAATGAGCAGTTCTTC. Protein product: CASRGTSGRSYNEQFF.

V gene TRBV6-6 combines with J gene TRBJ1-5, with a tentative D call TRBD1 (5 bases). This CDR3 has 14 amino acids. V dropped 7 bases and J dropped 6 bases, with 16 bases sitting between them. Germline CDR1 MNHNY, CDR2 SVGAGI (reference sequence). CDR3 sequence reads: CASTSPGGTQPQHF. The DNA of the CDR3 is TGTGCCAGCACCTCGCCGGGGGGTACTCAGCCCCAGCATTTT.

The J gene is TRBJ2-3, the V gene TRBV5-1, with 15 positions matching TRBD2. The CDR3 is 17 amino acids. After removal of 4 bases from V and 3 bases from J, the junction contained 6 bases not matched to a gene. Germline-derived CDR1 and CDR2 are SGHRS and YFSETQ. The CDR3 DNA reads TGCGCCAGCAGCCGGACTAGCGGGAGGGCCCCAACAGATACGCAGTATTTT. Its protein product is CASSRTSGRAPTDTQYF.

This chain uses TRBV11-1 with TRBJ1-1; a weak D match, TRBD1 (5 bases). The CDR3 has 14 amino acids. CDR1 is SGHAT and CDR2 is FQDESV in the germline V gene (reference sequence). The V end lost 6 bases, the J end lost 0 bases, and 11 bases lay between the germline ends. CDR3 sequence (DNA): TGTGCCAGCAGGGTCAGGGCCCTGAACACTGAAGCTTTCTTT. Translating it yields CASRVRALNTEAFF.

The chain joins TRBV28 to TRBJ2-1; the D is unclear. CDR1 and CDR2 from the germline V gene are MDHEN and SYDVKM. The V gene lost 3 bases and the J gene lost 9 bases, with 6 bases spanning the gap. The CDR3 runs 11 residues. For the CDR3, the DNA is TGTGCCAGCAGTTTTCTTCTTGAGCAGTTCTTC. It is translated as CASSFLLEQFF.